The sequence of this TCR beta chain was determined in a study of technical replicates of blood from a handful of donors. Some clones are missing from TCRdb's copy, which holds only in-frame ones; the method was immunoSEQ multiplex PCR. The data hold 80,000 to 85,000 clones, with approximately 91% observed a single time. This TCR derives from a human donor in good health. The source material was T cells isolated from PBMCs.

CDR3: CASSRQGGADTQYF. CDR3 bases: TGTGCCAGCAGTAGACAGGGGGGCGCAGATACGCAGTATTTT. The gene calls are TRBV7-2 and TRBJ2-3; 9 bases are a match to TRBD1. The CDR3 loop spans 14 amino acids. With V trimmed by 6 bases and J by 4 bases, 5 bases remained unmatched. Germline V gene data show CDR1 as SGHTA and CDR2 as FQGNSA.